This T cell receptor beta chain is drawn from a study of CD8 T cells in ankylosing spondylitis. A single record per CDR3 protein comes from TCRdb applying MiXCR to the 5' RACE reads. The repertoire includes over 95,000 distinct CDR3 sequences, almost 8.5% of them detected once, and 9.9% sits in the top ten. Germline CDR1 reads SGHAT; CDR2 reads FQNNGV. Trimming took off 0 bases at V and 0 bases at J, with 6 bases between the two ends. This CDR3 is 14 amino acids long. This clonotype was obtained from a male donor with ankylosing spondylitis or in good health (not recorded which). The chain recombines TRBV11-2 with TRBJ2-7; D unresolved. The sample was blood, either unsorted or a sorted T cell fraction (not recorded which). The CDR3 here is CASSLDSFSYEQYF. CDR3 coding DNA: TGTGCCAGCAGCTTAGACTCGTTCTCCTACGAGCAGTACTTC.